This is a list of T cell receptor beta chains from one sample in a study of T cells in Graves' hyperthyroidism and ophthalmopathy. TCRdb ran MiXCR on the multiplex PCR reads and lists one entry per CDR3 protein. The repertoire holds about 530,000 distinct CDR3 sequences, with roughly a sixth as singletons. The sequenced material came from blood. These receptors were taken from a woman under 30 with Graves' ophthalmopathy. Each CDR3 is given with its conserved first and last residue. The D gene is left open where the match is weak. Clone sizes are given selectively: once, few, many, or a class where the clone is expanded.

d_gene,v_gene,j_gene,abundance,CDR3nt,CDR3aa
.,TRBV4-1,TRBJ1-3,.,TGCGCCAGCAGCCATCCCATCCCGACAGATAACTCTGGAAACACCATATATTTT,CASSHPIPTDNSGNTIYF
.,TRBV7-9,TRBJ2-5,many,TGTGCCAGCAGTCGTATCGACAGACAAGAGACCCAGTACTTC,CASSRIDRQETQYF
.,TRBV28,TRBJ1-2,many,TGTGCCAGCAATGGTATATCTGCAGGGCGTAAGGAGTTACGTGGCTACACCTTC,CASNGISAGRKELRGYTF
TRBD1,TRBV6-1,TRBJ1-2,.,TGTGCCAGCAGATCGGGACAGGGGGCAGGAGGCTACACCTTC,CASRSGQGAGGYTF
.,TRBV30,TRBJ1-1,many,TGTGCCTGGTCCGGGTCCATGAACACTGAAGCTTTCTTT,CAWSGSMNTEAFF
.,TRBV28,TRBJ2-1,few,TGTGCCAGCAGCCGCGCTGCATACAATGAGCAGTTCTTC,CASSRAAYNEQFF
.,TRBV11-2,TRBJ2-7,.,TGTGCCAGCAGCCCACCATTGCCGATTAGCGGCGTCTCCTATGAGCAGTACTTC,CASSPPLPISGVSYEQYF
TRBD1,TRBV4-3,TRBJ1-3,.,TGCGCCAGCAGCCAACAGTCAGGGGGCCTACTAAACACCATATATTTT,CASSQQSGGLLNTIYF
TRBD2,TRBV7-6,TRBJ2-1,many,TGTGCCAGCAGCCCCTCTAGCGGGGGCGTACTCAATGAGCAGTTCTTC,CASSPSSGGVLNEQFF
TRBD1,TRBV27,TRBJ2-7,many,TGTGCCAGCAGTCGGACAGGGATTGGATCCGAGCAGTACTTC,CASSRTGIGSEQYF
TRBD1,TRBV30,TRBJ1-1,many,TGTGCCTGGAGTGTACGCAGGGGGCTAGCTTTCTTT,CAWSVRRGLAFF
TRBD1,TRBV5-1,TRBJ2-1,many,TGCGCCAGCAGCTTGGGGACAGGGATCTACAATGAGCAGTTCTTC,CASSLGTGIYNEQFF
TRBD2,TRBV6-1,TRBJ2-7,few,TGTGCCAGCAGTTCGGGGGGACCTCCCCTCGAGCAGTACTTC,CASSSGGPPLEQYF
TRBD1,TRBV6-6,TRBJ2-1,.,TGTGCCAGCAGTTACTCGAGCGATAACAGGGGGAATGAGCAGTTCTTC,CASSYSSDNRGNEQFF
TRBD2,TRBV6-2/TRBV6-3,TRBJ2-1,.,TGTGCCAGCAGCTCCGGGACTAGCGGGAGCGAGGAGCAGTTCTTC,CASSSGTSGSEEQFF
.,TRBV28,TRBJ1-3,many,TGTGCCAGCAGAGGAACAGGGACCTCTGGAAACACCATATATTTT,CASRGTGTSGNTIYF
.,TRBV19,TRBJ1-5,.,TGTGCCAGTAGTATAGATCCCGGGGGTAATCAGCCCCAGCATTTT,CASSIDPGGNQPQHF
TRBD2,TRBV6-1,TRBJ2-3,many,TGTGCCAGCAGTTCCGGGGGGGTTGATTCAGATACGCAGTATTTT,CASSSGGVDSDTQYF
TRBD2,TRBV7-3,TRBJ2-1,many,TGTGCCAGCAGCCTAGGACTAGCGGGGGGATACAATGAGCAGTTCTTC,CASSLGLAGGYNEQFF
.,TRBV19,TRBJ2-1,.,TGTGCCAGTAGACTCGACGGGTACAATGAGCAGTTCTTC,CASRLDGYNEQFF
TRBD1,TRBV7-9,TRBJ1-1,many,TGTGCCAGCAGCTTAGGGGACAGGGTGAACACTGAAGCTTTCTTT,CASSLGDRVNTEAFF
.,TRBV15,TRBJ1-5,few,TGTGCCACCAGCAGAGAGGAGGGGGTAGGCAATCAGCCCCAGCATTTT,CATSREEGVGNQPQHF
TRBD2,TRBV7-9,TRBJ2-1,.,TGTGCCAGCAGCTCCACCCGCGGCGCTAGCGGGAGGGCCCCGTCCTACAATGAGCAGTTCTTC,CASSSTRGASGRAPSYNEQFF
.,TRBV24-1,TRBJ1-1,.,TGTGCCACCCAACGGGGCGGTGGCACTGAAGCTTTCTTT,CATQRGGGTEAFF
TRBD2,TRBV27,TRBJ2-7,many,TGTGCCAGCAGTTCGACACAACTAGCGGACCCTCCCTACGAGCAGTACTTC,CASSSTQLADPPYEQYF
TRBD1,TRBV6-1,TRBJ2-7,many,TGTGCCAGCACTCTCGGGACAGGGGAATCCTACGAGCAGTACTTC,CASTLGTGESYEQYF
TRBD1,TRBV18,TRBJ1-2,many,TGTGCCAGCTCATTGACAGGGTTTAACTATGGCTACACCTTC,CASSLTGFNYGYTF
.,TRBV3-1,TRBJ2-5,many,TGTGCCAGCAGCCAAGGGGGGTCAGCGGGACACTACCAAGAGACCCAGTACTTC,CASSQGGSAGHYQETQYF
.,TRBV28,TRBJ2-1,many,TGTGCCAGCAGTTTATACATGGATGAGCAGTTCTTC,CASSLYMDEQFF
TRBD2,TRBV4-1,TRBJ2-1,few,TGCGCCAGCAGCCAAGAAGCGGGACGACACAATGAGCAGTTCTTC,CASSQEAGRHNEQFF
TRBD2,TRBV7-3,TRBJ2-1,.,TGTGCCAGCAGCTTGTCGTCGAGTAGCGGGATTAAGAGTGAGCAGTTCTTC,CASSLSSSSGIKSEQFF
.,TRBV5-6,TRBJ2-1,many,TGTGCCAGCAGCTTGGGGCCAGGGCCAAACAATGAGCAGTTCTTC,CASSLGPGPNNEQFF
.,TRBV30,TRBJ1-5,many,TGTGCCTGGGGGGATAGCAATCAGCCCCAGCATTTT,CAWGDSNQPQHF
.,TRBV7-8,TRBJ2-1,many,TGTGCCAGCAGCTTAAGTGCCGACTATGGGGGGCAGCAGTTCTTC,CASSLSADYGGQQFF
TRBD1,TRBV20-1,TRBJ2-7,many,TGCAGTGCTAGCAGGACAGGCGCCTCCTACGAGCAGTACTTC,CSASRTGASYEQYF
.,TRBV5-1,TRBJ1-1,many,TGCGCCAGCAGCCGGTCCCAAACGGCGAACACTGAAGCTTTCTTT,CASSRSQTANTEAFF
.,TRBV18,TRBJ2-1,few,TGTGCCAGCTCACCAATTTCCGTGCAGGGCAAGTTCTTC,CASSPISVQGKFF
.,TRBV5-6,TRBJ1-1,many,TGTGCCAGCAAATCATTACCTCAGGGATGGGACACTGAAGCTTTCTTT,CASKSLPQGWDTEAFF
.,TRBV7-2,TRBJ2-7,many,TGTGCCAGCAGCTTAGGGGTAGGGTACTACGAGCAGTACTTC,CASSLGVGYYEQYF
.,TRBV4-1,TRBJ2-7,.,TGCGCCAGCAGCCAAAGGGACAAAGGCTACGAGCAGTACTTC,CASSQRDKGYEQYF
.,TRBV5-1,TRBJ2-7,.,TGCGCCAGCAGCTTGGTCGGAGGGCTCGAGCAGTACTTC,CASSLVGGLEQYF
.,TRBV30,TRBJ2-3,many,TGTGCCTGGAGTGTAACGGGTACAGATACGCAGTATTTT,CAWSVTGTDTQYF
.,TRBV29-1,TRBJ2-1,many,TGCAGCGGTACGAGGCGCAATGAGCAGTTCTTC,CSGTRRNEQFF
TRBD1,TRBV28,TRBJ2-7,.,TGTGCCAGCAGAGGGAGTGGGACAGGGTACCACGAGCAGTACTTC,CASRGSGTGYHEQYF
.,TRBV6-2/TRBV6-3,TRBJ2-1,.,TGTGCCAGCACTACCGGTCGTGGAAGCAGCTCCTACAATGAGCAGTTCTTC,CASTTGRGSSSYNEQFF
.,TRBV28,TRBJ1-2,many,TGTGCCAGCAGTTACCAGGGGACCACTAACTATGGCTACACCTTC,CASSYQGTTNYGYTF
TRBD1,TRBV7-9,TRBJ1-1,.,TGTGCCAGCAGCTCAAGCCGCTCAGGGGGTACGGCTGAAGCTTTCTTT,CASSSSRSGGTAEAFF
.,TRBV5-1,TRBJ2-2,many,TGCGCCAGCAGCTTGGATGATCCCTTTCGTCAGGAGCTGTTTTTT,CASSLDDPFRQELFF
.,TRBV28,TRBJ1-1,.,TGTGCCAGCAGTTCTTTGCTGGGTAGGGGACCGAACACTGAAGCTTTCTTT,CASSSLLGRGPNTEAFF
.,TRBV13,TRBJ1-3,.,TGTGCCAGCAGCCGCCGGGACACCGTCTCTGGAAACACCATATATTTT,CASSRRDTVSGNTIYF
.,TRBV6-1,TRBJ1-2,few,TGTGCCAGCAGCCAGGACAGACTAAACTATGGCTACACCTTC,CASSQDRLNYGYTF
.,TRBV4-1,TRBJ2-7,.,TGCGCCAGCAGCCAAGATAAAGGGGAGTTAACCTACGAGCAGTACTTC,CASSQDKGELTYEQYF
.,TRBV20-1,TRBJ1-2,.,TGCAGTGCCCAAGCCGGGGGGCTAAGGGGCTACACCTTC,CSAQAGGLRGYTF
.,TRBV4-3,TRBJ1-2,once,TGCGCCAGCAGCCAAGACTCCGGGACATTATATGGCTACACCTTC,CASSQDSGTLYGYTF
TRBD1,TRBV28,TRBJ2-2,few,TGTGCCAGCAACCTCCGGGACAGGGCGGACACCGGGGAGCTGTTTTTT,CASNLRDRADTGELFF
.,TRBV20-1,TRBJ1-1,many,TGCAGTGCTAGAGGGGGGTGGGGGCCCACTGAAGCTTTCTTT,CSARGGWGPTEAFF
TRBD2,TRBV29-1,TRBJ2-7,.,TGCAGCGTTGAAGATAGACGACTAGCGGGGAACGAGCAGTACTTC,CSVEDRRLAGNEQYF
TRBD1,TRBV5-6,TRBJ2-5,many,TGTGCCAGCAGCCGGGACAGGGGGCGAGAGACCCAGTACTTC,CASSRDRGRETQYF